The present T cell receptor (beta chain) was sequenced within a study of CD8 T cells in ankylosing spondylitis (dated by TCRdb to about 2017). Background on the whole study: To find TCR variants linked to disease, the study profiled T cell receptor beta repertoires in ankylosing spondylitis patients and healthy donors. The whole study cohort included roughly 110 healthy donors and 25 or so ankylosing spondylitis patients. Peripheral blood was sampled, and synovial fluid was also collected from ankylosing spondylitis patients. General conclusions and limits of the study: Blood from ankylosing spondylitis patients appeared to be characterized by a TCR beta motif composed of about eight highly homologous amino acid variants. According to the report, matched synovial fluid samples from ankylosing spondylitis patients were significantly enriched for the disease-linked clones. The disease-linked clones showed a CD8+ phenotype and occurred at relatively low frequencies in peripheral blood. Some TCR beta motif variants had previously been reported in synovial fluid and blood of reactive arthritis patients, which suggested common disease-initiation mechanisms.

Worth noting for this clonotype: The specificity of this receptor is unknown. No base quality information exists; no much larger clone differs at one position.

The germline V gene gives CDR1 as MDHEN and CDR2 as SYDVKM. Relative to germline, V is 0 bases shorter and J is 7 bases shorter, with 12 bases between their ends. The CDR3 runs 14 amino acids, cysteine and phenylalanine included. The sequence is cut down to CDR3 DNA, 42 bases in frame from base 1. The sequencer listed for this sample is Illumina HiSeq 2500. Quantitative 5'-RACE with molecular barcodes was used to prepare TCR beta libraries. The authors' pipeline ran thus. To identify disease-linked TCR variants, a new computational method was used, one built on a probabilistic model of VDJ rearrangement. The public reads were quality trimmed at Q25 with fastp and then assembled into clones with MiXCR by TCRdb, keeping productive beta chains. Under each unique CDR3 protein, matching rows form one entry showing the most common genes and DNA. The V and J calls here are based on TCRdb, not the publication. This sample lists approximately 88,000 distinct CDR3 sequences; about 9% were detected once. Roughly 5.5% of the sample belongs to the ten largest clones.

Specimen: blood, either unsorted or a sorted T cell fraction (not recorded which). The receptor was derived from a male donor with ankylosing spondylitis or in good health (not recorded which). Rearrangement joined TRBV28 to TRBJ1-2; there is no confident call for the D gene. In nucleotides, the sequence is TGTGCCAGCAGTTTATGGACGGATCAGTCTGGCTACACCTTC. Protein translation: CASSLWTDQSGYTF.